One sample yielded the 25 T cell receptor beta chains listed below, sequenced in a study of shared clonotypes between healthy human individuals. Terminally differentiated effector memory CD45RA+ cells were excluded by CCR7 positive selection of CD45RO-negative cells. The table came from immunoSEQ multiplex PCR; TCRdb's copy has only in-frame clones and leaves some out. The data contain about 820,000 clones, nearly 95% of them seen just once; the ten biggest clones take up more than 20%. Sequencing used naive CD8+ T cells sorted from blood. These TCRs come from a man aged 30 to 39 in good health.

This chain links TRBV7-8 with TRBJ2-3; D is ambiguous. CDR1 SGHVS and CDR2 FQNEAQ come from the germline V gene. V was trimmed by 4 bases and J by 1 base, leaving 9 bases between them. The CDR3 runs to 14 residues. The CDR3 here is CASSWYLGTDTQYF. The CDR3 nucleotides read TGTGCCAGCAGCTGGTACCTAGGCACAGATACGCAGTATTTT.

This chain uses TRBV6-5 with TRBJ1-5; 8 bases are shared with TRBD1. The V gene end was trimmed by 5 bases and the J gene end by 4 bases; junction bases not matched to a gene: 7. The germline V gene has CDR1 MNHEY and CDR2 SVGAGI. The CDR3 has 15 residues. The DNA for the CDR3 is TGTGCCAGCAGTACTTGGCAGGGGGCTAATCAGCCCCAGCATTTT. Protein sequence: CASSTWQGANQPQHF.

This chain connects TRBV10-1 to TRBJ2-7, with TRBD1 matching 12 bases. There are 13 residues in the CDR3. V gave up 9 bases and J gave up 7 bases; unmatched junction bases: 7. CDR1 and CDR2 from the germline V gene are WNHNN and SYGVQD (reference sequence). The CDR3 DNA reads TGCGCCAGGACGGGACAGGGGGCTCCGGAGCAGTACTTC. It codes for CARTGQGAPEQYF.

The chain has TRBV7-9 and TRBJ2-7, with D perhaps TRBD1 or TRBD2 (5 bases each). The germline V gene has CDR1 SEHNR and CDR2 FQNEAQ (reference sequence). CDR3 size: 16 residues. V was clipped by 5 bases and J by 2 bases, with 19 bases between them. The CDR3 region is CASSQGPGGAAYEQYF. CDR3 bases: TGTGCCAGCAGCCAGGGTCCCGGAGGAGCGGCCTACGAGCAGTACTTC.

The chain couples TRBV19 to TRBJ2-1; possible D gene TRBD2, 6 bases. V lost 6 bases to trimming and J lost 8 bases, with 11 bases between them. The CDR3 runs 12 residues. CDR1 and CDR2 (germline): LNHDA, SQIVND (reference sequence). The CDR3 sequence: CASRNKRDEQFF. The CDR3 DNA reads as TGTGCCAGTAGAAATAAGCGGGATGAGCAGTTCTTC.

The rearrangement links TRBV25-1 to TRBJ1-2; D possibly corresponds to TRBD1 (5 bases). CDR3 size: 16 residues. The germline CDR1 and CDR2 sequences are MGHDK and SYGVNS. The germline V and J ends were trimmed by 10 bases and 7 bases, with 28 bases remaining between them. CDR3 region: CATSDSLDRWSSGYTF. As DNA, the CDR3 is TGTGCCACCTCTGATTCATTAGACAGATGGTCGAGTGGCTACACCTTC.

This chain uses TRBV5-5 with TRBJ2-7; D may correspond to TRBD1 or TRBD2 (5 bases each). Germline CDR1 reads SGHKS; CDR2 reads YYEKEE (reference sequence). The V and J ends lost 7 bases and 2 bases respectively, with 19 bases between them. The CDR3 has 15 amino acids. Written as DNA, the CDR3 is TGTGCCAGCTCGATACGAGGGACGGACCCCTACGAGCAGTACTTC. Its translation is CASSIRGTDPYEQYF.

This sequence joins TRBV7-3 and TRBJ2-7; D is possibly TRBD1 or TRBD2 (5 bases each). Deletions cut 3 bases from V and 1 base from J, with 13 bases between. The CDR3 consists of 15 residues. The germline gives CDR1 SGHTA, CDR2 FQGTGA. CDR3 residues: CASSFGAGGSYEQYF. The CDR3 DNA follows: TGTGCCAGCAGCTTTGGAGCTGGGGGTTCCTACGAGCAGTACTTC.

V is TRBV4-1 and J is TRBJ1-1; 7 bases map to TRBD1. Germline loops: CDR1 MGHRA, CDR2 YSYEKL. Trimming took 4 bases from V and 0 from J; bases not matched to a gene: 8. There are 16 residues in the CDR3. DNA of the CDR3: TGCGCCAGCAGCCCGGGGACAGCGAACATGAACACTGAAGCTTTCTTT. Protein product: CASSPGTANMNTEAFF.

The chain combines TRBV19 with TRBJ2-3; 7 nucleotides align to TRBD2. There are 16 residues in the CDR3. With V trimmed by 2 bases and J by 2 bases, 7 bases remained unmatched. Germline V CDR1 and CDR2: LNHDA, SQIVND (reference sequence). The CDR3 here is CASSIWGGLLTDTQYF. The DNA for the CDR3 is TGTGCCAGTAGTATATGGGGGGGACTCCTCACAGATACGCAGTATTTT.

V usage is TRBV9 and J usage is TRBJ2-2; D may be TRBD2 (6 bases). Germline loops: CDR1 SGDLS, CDR2 YYNGEE. The CDR3 spans 15 residues. The V and J ends lost 0 bases and 7 bases respectively, with 13 bases between them. CDR3 DNA sequence: TGTGCCAGCAGCGTAGCTTCCGCGCGGGGCGGGGAGCTGTTTTTT. Protein sequence: CASSVASARGGELFF.

The chain combines TRBV9 with TRBJ2-7; 8 bases are shared with TRBD2. After removal of 3 bases from V and 5 bases from J, the junction contained 19 bases not matched to a gene. CDR3 length equals 18 residues. CDR1 is SGDLS and CDR2 is YYNGEE in the germline V gene. The CDR3 region is CASSAPGGLSGSIDEQYF. The CDR3 bases are TGTGCCAGCAGCGCCCCGGGAGGCCTCAGCGGGAGTATCGACGAGCAGTACTTC.

The chain links TRBV7-8 to TRBJ2-1; 7 nucleotides align to TRBD2. Germline V gene sequence: CDR1 SGHVS, CDR2 FQNEAQ. The CDR3 has 16 residues. With 1 base clipped from V and 8 bases from J, the junction kept 11 bases outside the gene matches. CDR3 residues: CASSLVFSGTTYEQFF. The CDR3 region has the DNA TGTGCCAGCAGCTTAGTGTTCTCGGGGACTACGTATGAGCAGTTCTTC.

In nucleotides, the CDR3 is TGTGCCAGCAGCTCAACAGCCCTAGCGGGAGACCCCTACGAGCAGTACTTC. This sequence encodes CASSSTALAGDPYEQYF. The genes are TRBV7-9 and TRBJ2-7, with 10 bases aligning to TRBD2. The germline V gene has CDR1 SEHNR and CDR2 FQNEAQ (reference sequence). V gave up 4 bases and J gave up 2 bases; unmatched junction bases: 11. The CDR3 spans 17 residues.

The rearrangement joins TRBV27 to TRBJ2-3, with D uncertain. The V end was cut by 6 bases, the J end by 3 bases, with 19 bases between. Germline lookup yields CDR1 MNHEY and CDR2 SMNVEV (reference sequence). There are 16 residues in the CDR3. The DNA for the CDR3 is TGTGCCAGCAGACCCGTCATTTCGTCGAATACAGATACGCAGTATTTT. Translated, it gives CASRPVISSNTDTQYF.

Notes on this clone: The sample holds other DNA sequences that translate to the same CDR3. CDR3 sequence (DNA): TGTGCCACCGGGCGGGGCTACAATGAGCAGTTCTTC. Its translation: CATGRGYNEQFF. This chain connects TRBV27 to TRBJ2-1; tentatively, D is TRBD2 (6 bases). Trimming took off 10 bases at V and 3 bases at J, with 10 bases between the two ends. The CDR3 has 12 residues. In germline, CDR1 is MNHEY, CDR2 SMNVEV (reference sequence).

Only one count was recorded for this clone. The V gene is TRBV7-2, the J gene TRBJ2-5; D remains ambiguous. V lost 1 base to trimming and J lost 4 bases, with 10 bases between them. The CDR3 loop spans 14 amino acids. Germline CDR1 SGHTA, CDR2 FQGNSA. The CDR3 DNA is TGTGCCAGCAGCTTAGTACCACCCTCAGAGACCCAGTACTTC. Translating gives CASSLVPPSETQYF.

The chain joins TRBV7-2 to TRBJ2-7, with D maybe TRBD1 (7 bases). V shed 2 bases and J shed 7 bases, with 18 bases lying between them. The CDR3 extends over 15 amino acids. Germline values: CDR1 SGHTA, CDR2 FQGNSA. CDR3: CASSLWWRDSREQYF. CDR3 sequence (DNA): TGTGCCAGCAGCTTATGGTGGCGGGACAGTAGGGAGCAGTACTTC. Combining the CDR3 with reference TRBV7-2 and TRBJ2-7 gives the whole variable domain GAGVSQSPSNKVTEKGKDVELRCDPISGHTALYWYRQSLGQGLEFLIYFQGNSAPDKSGLPSDRFSAERTGGSVSTLTIQRTQQEDSAVYLCASSLWWRDSREQYFGPGTRLTVT.

This rearrangement joins TRBV7-2 to TRBJ2-7; TRBD1 is a possible D gene (5 bases). Deletions cut 5 bases from V and 0 bases from J, with 23 bases between. CDR3 length equals 18 residues. CDR1 SGHTA and CDR2 FQGNSA come from the germline V gene. CDR3 region: CASSPPFDPGLHSYEQYF. DNA of the CDR3: TGTGCCAGCAGCCCCCCCTTTGACCCAGGGCTACACTCCTACGAGCAGTACTTC.

The V call is TRBV5-4, the J call TRBJ2-1; TRBD2 agrees at 10 bases. Germline V gives CDR1 SGHNT, CDR2 YYREEE (reference sequence). V shed 10 bases, J shed 3 bases, and the junction held 10 bases outside the gene matches. CDR3 size: 15 residues. DNA for the CDR3: TGTGCCGGTAGAGCCGGGACTAGCGACTACAATGAGCAGTTCTTC. Its protein is CAGRAGTSDYNEQFF.

The V gene is TRBV4-1, the J gene TRBJ1-5; TRBD1 is a possible D gene (6 bases). The germline gives CDR1 MGHRA, CDR2 YSYEKL. The V end was cut by 0 bases, the J end by 0 bases, with 9 bases between. The CDR3 totals 16 residues. CDR3 sequence (DNA): TGCGCCAGCAGCCAAGAACAGGGCTATAGCAATCAGCCCCAGCATTTT. It translates to CASSQEQGYSNQPQHF.

J is TRBJ2-1 and V is TRBV7-2, with D maybe TRBD1 (5 bases). This CDR3 is 13 amino acids long. V shed 4 bases and J shed 4 bases, with 8 bases lying between them. Germline V gene lookup returns CDR1 SGHTA and CDR2 FQGNSA. Here the CDR3 reads CASSSDSYNEQFF. DNA for the CDR3: TGTGCCAGCAGCTCAGACAGTTACAATGAGCAGTTCTTC.

This rearrangement joins TRBV11-2 to TRBJ2-6; D gene unclear. The CDR3 has 15 residues. In germline, CDR1 is SGHAT, CDR2 FQNNGV. Deletions cut 2 bases from V and 1 base from J, with 6 bases between. In DNA form, the CDR3 reads TGTGCCAGCAGCTTAACGGGTTCTGGGGCCAACGTCCTGACTTTC. Its translation: CASSLTGSGANVLTF.

The gene calls are TRBV2 and TRBJ2-1; D not resolved. The V end was cut by 6 bases, the J end by 2 bases, with 14 bases between. CDR1 is SNHLY, CDR2 FYNNEI, per germline. The CDR3 has 15 residues. CDR3 sequence (DNA): TGTGCCAGCAGCGCTCTAGATAACGCCTACAATGAGCAGTTCTTC. The encoded protein is CASSALDNAYNEQFF.

In this sample, this clone turned up once. The chain employs TRBV27 and TRBJ2-3; perhaps TRBD2 as D (5 bases). With 0 bases removed from V and 0 bases from J, the gap between germline ends came to 10 bases. This CDR3 region has 16 residues. Germline CDR1 reads MNHEY; CDR2 reads SMNVEV (reference sequence). The CDR3 DNA is TGTGCCAGCAGTTTATCCCGGGGTACTAGCACAGATACGCAGTATTTT. Translation gives CASSLSRGTSTDTQYF.